What follows describes a single TCR beta chain. Its antigen remains unidentified. The read finishes 3 residues shy of the CDR3 end, and the germline J gene is used to complete it. This CDR3 is 16 amino acids long. Trimming cost V 0 bases and J 0 bases, with 11 bases left between them. Germline CDR1 reads SGDLS; CDR2 reads YYNGEE. The data were obtained in a study of T cells in women clearing cervical HPV infection. Produced via immunoSEQ multiplex PCR; TCRdb's table is partial and in-frame only. Its table records about 23,000 clones. All participants had a single incident cervical HPV16 infection, and prevalent HPV16 infections were excluded. Study-level results: Each sample's T-cell count was unknown, possibly confounding richness.

The sequenced sample consisted of blood buffy coat. The sequence came from a woman aged 18 to 75 with a cervical HPV16 infection that either progressed to CIN3+ or cleared (not recorded which). This chain connects TRBV9 to TRBJ2-3, with D possibly matching TRBD2 (6 bases). The CDR3 is CASSVAGGFSTDTQYF. The covered CDR3 bases are TGTGCCAGCAGCGTAGCTGGAGGGTTTAGCACAGATACG.